The 16 T cell receptor beta chains listed next were all sequenced from one sample in a study of OX40 agonist ivuxolimab in advanced cancers. Clones were read by immunoSEQ multiplex PCR, and TCRdb kept only the in-frame ones, dropping some. Of approximately 77,000 clones in the sample, approximately 85% are singletons; the top ten hold around 2.1%. Sample: CD4+ or CD8+ T cells sorted from blood, taken in a trial of the OX40 agonist ivuxolimab. Every receptor here comes from an adult with an advanced solid tumor such as melanoma, head and neck, liver or kidney cancer.

The V and J genes are TRBV6-6 and TRBJ1-1; weak D call: TRBD1 (6 bases). This CDR3 spans 14 amino acids. Trimming removed 5 bases from V and 2 bases from J, with 12 bases in between. The germline CDR1 and CDR2 sequences are MNHNY and SVGAGI (reference sequence). CDR3 nucleotides: TGTGCCAGCAGTCAACAGGGAGTCAACACTGAAGCTTTCTTT. Encoded protein: CASSQQGVNTEAFF.

There are a few counts of this clone. The chain has TRBV28 and TRBJ2-7; unclear D gene. From germline, CDR1 is MDHEN and CDR2 SYDVKM. V dropped 4 bases and J dropped 6 bases, with 7 bases sitting between them. This CDR3 is built from 11 residues. The CDR3 nucleotides are TGTGCCAGCAGTTCGGTGAGCGAGCAGTACTTC. It encodes CASSSVSEQYF.

This clone has just one count. J is TRBJ2-2 and V is TRBV7-9, with TRBD1 matching 10 bases. CDR1 SEHNR and CDR2 FQNEAQ come from the germline V gene (reference sequence). V shed 4 bases and J 0 bases; nucleotides not matched to a gene: 11. The CDR3 runs 19 residues. The CDR3 DNA is TGTGCCAGCAGCTCACCCCGGGACAGGGGAGGAACGAACACCGGGGAGCTGTTTTTT. This gives the protein CASSSPRDRGGTNTGELFF.

The chain couples TRBV28 to TRBJ2-2, with unresolved D. Germline CDR1 is MDHEN and CDR2 is SYDVKM. Trimming pared 4 bases from V and 0 bases from J, leaving 9 bases between. There are 15 residues in the CDR3. In DNA, the CDR3 is TGTGCCAGCAGTTGGCCCTACTCGAACACCGGGGAGCTGTTTTTT. The encoded protein is CASSWPYSNTGELFF.

The V call is TRBV6-6, the J call TRBJ1-2, with D possibly matching TRBD1 (5 bases). V lost 2 bases and J 2 bases, leaving 15 bases between the germline ends. Germline V gene sequence: CDR1 MNHNY, CDR2 SVGAGI (reference sequence). The CDR3 totals 16 residues. CDR3 nucleotides: TGTGCCAGCAGTTACCCCGGTGGGGGAAGAAACTATGGCTACACCTTC. This encodes CASSYPGGGRNYGYTF.

This clone was seen more than once but under ten times. The V gene is TRBV5-1, the J gene TRBJ2-7; D uncertain. V was pared by 0 bases and J by 1 base, with 5 bases between. CDR1 and CDR2 (germline): SGHRS, YFSETQ. This CDR3 spans 13 amino acids. CDR3 nucleotides: TGCGCCAGCAGCTTGGACGGGTCCTACGAGCAGTACTTC. It encodes CASSLDGSYEQYF.

J is TRBJ2-7 and V is TRBV6-5; TRBD1 aligns across 7 bases. The CDR3 contains 15 residues. V gave up 4 bases and J gave up 2 bases; unmatched junction bases: 8. The germline CDR1 and CDR2 sequences are MNHEY and SVGAGI. The CDR3 nucleotides are TGTGCCAGCAGTTTATCTCGTGGGACAGCCTACGAGCAGTACTTC. This encodes CASSLSRGTAYEQYF.

The rearrangement links TRBV11-2 to TRBJ2-7; maybe TRBD2 (6 bases). V was cut by 1 base and J by 3 bases, with 16 bases left in between. Germline V gene data show CDR1 as SGHAT and CDR2 as FQNNGV. CDR3 length: 16 residues. CDR3 in amino acids: CASSLGAGSPYYEQYF. Written as DNA, the CDR3 is TGTGCCAGCAGCTTAGGCGCGGGGTCCCCATACTACGAGCAGTACTTC.

V and J are TRBV6-6 and TRBJ1-2; 12 bases map to TRBD1. The V gene end was trimmed by 2 bases and the J gene end by 8 bases; junction bases not matched to a gene: 3. This CDR3 has 14 residues. The germline V gene has CDR1 MNHNY and CDR2 SVGAGI (reference sequence). CDR3 bases: TGTGCCAGCAGTTACCCGGGACAGGGGGCAGGCTACACCTTC. Protein: CASSYPGQGAGYTF.

The V call is TRBV10-3, the J call TRBJ2-5, with no clear D. Germline CDR1 and CDR2: ENHRY and SYGVKD. V dropped 7 bases and J dropped 3 bases, with 6 bases sitting between them. The length of the CDR3 is 11 residues. The CDR3 sequence is CAIKNEETQYF. CDR3 DNA sequence: TGTGCCATCAAAAATGAAGAGACCCAGTACTTC.

V usage is TRBV28 and J usage is TRBJ1-2; D gene unclear. This CDR3 is built from 13 residues. V was pared by 4 bases and J by 0 bases, with 6 bases between. Germline V gives CDR1 MDHEN, CDR2 SYDVKM. In DNA form, the CDR3 reads TGTGCCAGCAGTTCATCCACTAACTATGGCTACACCTTC. The encoded protein is CASSSSTNYGYTF.

The V call is TRBV5-1, the J call TRBJ1-6, with 7 positions matching TRBD1. Germline trimming cut 4 bases from V and 5 bases from J; bases unmatched to any gene: 9. This CDR3 region has 16 residues. Per germline, CDR1 SGHRS and CDR2 YFSETQ. CDR3 bases: TGCGCCAGCAGCCGACCTCCGGGACAGAATAATTCACCCCTCCACTTT. Translation: CASSRPPGQNNSPLHF.

The V call is TRBV11-2, the J call TRBJ2-7; D might be TRBD2 (5 bases). The length of the CDR3 is 13 residues. In germline, CDR1 is SGHAT, CDR2 FQNNGV. Trimming left V 6 bases short and J 4 bases short, with 13 bases between. The CDR3, as DNA: TGTGCCAGCAGGAGGGCTACTGGGTACGAGCAGTACTTC. Amino acid sequence: CASRRATGYEQYF.

The chain uses TRBV15 and TRBJ1-4; unclear D gene. In germline, CDR1 is LNHNV, CDR2 YYDKDF (reference sequence). The CDR3 runs to 15 residues. Trimming shortened V by 0 bases and J by 3 bases, and 8 bases separated the two germline ends. CDR3 nucleotides: TGTGCCACCAGCAGAGACCAGGTGCCTAATGAAAAACTGTTTTTT. Protein: CATSRDQVPNEKLFF.

The chain couples TRBV5-4 to TRBJ2-6; D not resolved. This CDR3 has 13 residues. Germline-derived CDR1 and CDR2 are SGHNT and YYREEE (reference sequence). With 5 bases removed from V and 4 bases from J, the gap between germline ends came to 7 bases. The CDR3 DNA follows: TGTGCCAGCAGTTCCCCCGGGGCCAACGTCCTGACTTTC. Its translation is CASSSPGANVLTF.

The gene calls are TRBV5-6 and TRBJ1-3, with 10 positions matching TRBD1. V was pared by 4 bases and J by 4 bases, with 11 bases of the junction left unmatched. The length of the CDR3 is 17 residues. Germline loops: CDR1 SGHDT, CDR2 YYEEEE. CDR3 protein: CASSISGTGVRGNTIYF. Here the CDR3 DNA reads TGTGCCAGCAGCATTTCCGGGACAGGGGTGCGCGGAAACACCATATATTTT.